The T cell receptor beta chain under discussion was sequenced for a study of blood T cell repertoires in COVID-19. Study-level information: Collection of acute and convalescent COVID-19 samples took place in the United States, Italy and Spain. PBMCs, B-cell-depleted T cells, or T cells provided the cDNA or gDNA that made up the material.

Authors' analysis steps: Estimated nucleated cell counts came from reference gene primer amplification. Using immunoSEQ multiplex PCR, the repertoire was profiled, and TCRdb retains in-frame clones only, with some absent. D and trimming were read from the DNA, whereas the V and J calls and clone size are those reported in that table. The data show about 150,000 clones, 70% to 90% seen once. Patients in Seattle were enrolled during active infection, then followed longitudinally. Sequencing used peripheral blood. The TCR sequence derives from a man aged 55 to 69 with COVID-19, enrolled during active disease.

The CDR3 spells CASDTGTGNTEAFF. CDR3 sequence (DNA): TGTGCCAGCGATACCGGGACAGGCAACACTGAAGCTTTCTTT. The chain joins TRBV7-9 to TRBJ1-1, with 8 bases lining up with TRBD1. After removal of 8 bases from V and 2 bases from J, the junction contained 7 bases not matched to a gene. CDR1 is SEHNR, CDR2 FQNEAQ, per germline (reference sequence). This CDR3 has 14 residues.